The rows below give T cell receptor beta chains drawn from one sample of a study of blood T cell repertoires in COVID-19. Produced via immunoSEQ multiplex PCR; TCRdb's table is partial and in-frame only. The data show 250,000 to 350,000 clones, with roughly 85% seen just once and 2% to 3% held by the top ten. Sequenced: PBMCs or T cells enriched from blood (not recorded which). The receptor source for this set is a woman in her forties or fifties who had recovered from COVID-19. The CDR3 runs from the conserved cysteine through the conserved F or W. The order of the fields is D gene, V gene, clone size, J gene, CDR3 protein, CDR3 DNA. The D gene is left open where the match is weak. Clone sizes are given selectively: once, few, many, or a class where the clone is expanded.

>-|TRBV11-2|-|TRBJ1-1
CASSPGGEGRATEAFF
TGTGCCAGCAGTCCGGGGGGCGAAGGGAGGGCCACTGAAGCTTTCTTT
>TRBD2|TRBV19|-|TRBJ2-1
CASSIQASGSRNEQFF
TGTGCCAGTAGTATTCAGGCAAGCGGGAGTCGCAATGAGCAGTTCTTC
>-|TRBV6-5|-|TRBJ1-3
CASTPLSGNTIYF
TGTGCCAGCACCCCACTATCTGGAAACACCATATATTTT
>-|TRBV24-1|-|TRBJ1-5
CATSDEWGAQHF
TGTGCCACCAGTGATGAATGGGGAGCCCAGCATTTT
>TRBD1|TRBV7-2|-|TRBJ1-4
CASTRGQSNEKLFF
TGTGCCAGCACCCGGGGACAGTCCAATGAAAAACTGTTTTTT
>-|TRBV30|-|TRBJ1-3
CAWSEGATHSGNTIYF
TGTGCCTGGAGTGAAGGAGCCACCCACTCTGGAAACACCATATATTTT
>-|TRBV19|-|TRBJ2-2
CASSLYGGNTGELFF
TGTGCCAGTAGTCTGTATGGGGGCAACACCGGGGAGCTGTTTTTT
>-|TRBV3-1/TRBV3-2|-|TRBJ1-1
CASSAMTGNTEAFF
TGTGCCAGCAGCGCTATGACAGGGAACACTGAAGCTTTCTTT
>-|TRBV5-1|once|TRBJ2-5
CASRRAGAGVETQYF
TGCGCCAGCAGACGGGCGGGGGCCGGGGTGGAGACCCAGTACTTC
>-|TRBV4-2|-|TRBJ2-1
CASSQDLNSYNEQFF
TGTGCCAGCAGCCAAGATTTAAACTCCTACAATGAGCAGTTCTTC
>-|TRBV2|-|TRBJ2-3
CASTKDWADTQYF
TGTGCCAGCACCAAGGACTGGGCAGATACGCAGTATTTT
>-|TRBV7-2|-|TRBJ1-4
CASSLGLNEKLFF
TGTGCCAGCAGCTTAGGTCTTAATGAAAAACTGTTTTTT
>-|TRBV30|-|TRBJ2-5
CAWSVGPRQVLQETQYF
TGTGCCTGGAGTGTAGGGCCCCGACAGGTCCTCCAAGAGACCCAGTACTTC
>-|TRBV14|-|TRBJ1-3
CASSSDTSYSGNTIYF
TGTGCCAGCAGCTCGGACACCAGCTACTCTGGAAACACCATATATTTT
>-|TRBV6-5|many|TRBJ1-4
CASSYSSGGKLFF
TGTGCCAGCAGTTACTCGTCGGGGGGAAAACTGTTTTTT
>-|TRBV25-1|-|TRBJ1-2
CASSEYVASSLEGYTF
TGTGCCAGCAGTGAATACGTCGCCAGTTCCTTGGAGGGCTACACCTTC
>-|TRBV5-1|few|TRBJ1-2
CASSLDTMGYTF
TGCGCCAGCAGCTTGGACACCATGGGCTACACCTTC
>TRBD2|TRBV7-9|-|TRBJ2-7
CASSATSGRAPGLPGEQYF
TGTGCCAGCAGCGCGACTAGCGGGAGGGCCCCCGGATTACCTGGCGAGCAGTACTTC
>-|TRBV7-6|-|TRBJ2-7
CASSSGLGTYEQYF
TGTGCCAGCAGCTCGGGACTGGGAACCTACGAGCAGTACTTC
>-|TRBV11-2|-|TRBJ1-6
CASSSKTGRSINSPLHF
TGTGCCAGCAGCTCTAAGACAGGCCGCTCGATTAATTCACCCCTCCACTTT
>-|TRBV20-1|-|TRBJ2-2
CSASRELDTGELFF
TGCAGTGCTAGTCGGGAGTTGGACACCGGGGAGCTGTTTTTT
>-|TRBV2|-|TRBJ1-1
CASRVSWSTEAFF
TGTGCCAGCAGGGTGTCGTGGAGCACTGAAGCTTTCTTT
>-|TRBV30|once|TRBJ1-5
CAWSLRNQPQHF
TGTGCCTGGAGTCTTCGCAATCAGCCCCAGCATTTT
>-|TRBV2|-|TRBJ2-1
CASSATGDPFNNEQFF
TGTGCCAGCAGCGCCACGGGGGACCCGTTCAACAATGAGCAGTTCTTC
>-|TRBV6-2/TRBV6-3|-|TRBJ2-7
CASSYLSPSGYSYEQYF
TGTGCCAGCAGTTATCTTTCTCCGTCAGGATACTCCTACGAGCAGTACTTC
>TRBD1|TRBV6-5|-|TRBJ1-2
CASNLKDRVGGGYTF
TGTGCCAGCAATCTTAAGGACAGGGTAGGAGGTGGCTACACCTTC
>-|TRBV30|-|TRBJ2-7
CAWSTDFYEQYF
TGTGCCTGGAGTACGGACTTCTACGAGCAGTACTTC
>-|TRBV2|-|TRBJ2-2
CASRAQGGNTGELFF
TGTGCCAGCAGAGCTCAGGGCGGCAACACCGGGGAGCTGTTTTTT
>TRBD2|TRBV5-6|-|TRBJ2-4
CASSILAGGPKNIQYF
TGTGCCAGCAGCATTCTAGCGGGGGGGCCCAAAAACATTCAGTACTTC
>-|TRBV29-1|-|TRBJ1-1
CSVARELNTEAFF
TGCAGCGTTGCCCGGGAATTGAACACTGAAGCTTTCTTT
>-|TRBV7-2|-|TRBJ1-1
CASSLMGRGWNTEAFF
TGTGCCAGCAGCCTGATGGGCAGGGGCTGGAACACTGAAGCTTTCTTT
>-|TRBV3-1/TRBV3-2|-|TRBJ2-1
CASSQVPYNEQFF
TGTGCCAGCAGCCAAGTCCCGTACAATGAGCAGTTCTTC
>-|TRBV14|-|TRBJ2-7
CASSQWSYEQYF
TGTGCCAGCAGCCAATGGAGCTACGAGCAGTACTTC
>TRBD1|TRBV27|-|TRBJ1-2
CASSFLSTGDYGYTF
TGTGCCAGCAGTTTCTTATCGACAGGGGACTATGGCTACACCTTC
>-|TRBV6-5|-|TRBJ2-2
CASSNRGAGTGELFF
TGTGCCAGCAGCAACCGGGGAGCGGGCACCGGGGAGCTGTTTTTT
>TRBD1|TRBV18|-|TRBJ1-5
CASSAGTDQPQHF
TGTGCCAGCTCAGCGGGGACAGACCAGCCCCAGCATTTT
>-|TRBV7-9|-|TRBJ1-2
CASSSSQGGYTF
TGTGCCAGCAGCTCCTCCCAGGGTGGCTACACCTTC
>TRBD1|TRBV28|-|TRBJ2-3
CASSVQGAGDTQYF
TGTGCCAGCAGTGTACAGGGGGCGGGGGATACGCAGTATTTT
>-|TRBV28|-|TRBJ2-7
CASSYEEGASEQYF
TGTGCCAGCAGTTACGAGGAGGGAGCTTCCGAGCAGTACTTC
>TRBD1|TRBV6-5|few|TRBJ1-6
CASMTGISPLHF
TGTGCCAGCATGACAGGGATCTCACCCCTCCACTTT
>-|TRBV5-4|-|TRBJ1-3
CASSLLGGGENRNTIYF
TGTGCCAGCAGCTTGTTAGGAGGCGGAGAGAACCGAAACACCATATATTTT
>-|TRBV14|-|TRBJ2-7
CASSQDPGAYEQYF
TGTGCCAGCAGCCAAGATCCGGGGGCCTACGAGCAGTACTTC
>-|TRBV27|-|TRBJ1-6
CASSFQGAYSPLHF
TGTGCCAGCAGTTTCCAGGGTGCGTATTCACCCCTCCACTTT
>-|TRBV10-2|-|TRBJ1-6
CASRDRGLTPLHF
TGCGCCAGCAGGGACAGAGGGTTGACACCCCTCCACTTT
>-|TRBV5-1|once|TRBJ2-7
CASSWGPAGEQYF
TGCGCCAGCAGCTGGGGCCCCGCTGGGGAGCAGTACTTC